Listed below are T cell receptor beta chains from one sample, sequenced in a study of T-cell reconstitution after alpha-beta-depleted transplantation in children. MiXCR, applied by TCRdb to the PCR reads, yields one record per CDR3 protein. In the table there are 200,000 to 250,000 distinct CDR3 sequences, 8% to 10% of which are singletons. Here the sequenced sample was PBMCs from the stem cell graft donor, taken from the stem cell graft. These receptors originate from a human donor who donated a stem cell graft to a child with acute lymphoblastic leukemia. Each CDR3 is given with its conserved first and last residue. Each record gives: CDR3 DNA, CDR3 protein, V gene, clone size, J gene, D gene. The D gene is left open where the match is weak. Only part of the rows carry a size: once, few, many, or a class if the clone is expanded.

CDR3nt: TGCAGCGTTGGGGGCGGAGGGGGCGCCTACGAGCAGTACTTC
CDR3aa: CSVGGGGGAYEQYF
v_gene: TRBV29-1
abundance: few
j_gene: TRBJ2-7
d_gene: -

CDR3nt: TGTGCCAGCAGCCAGTTGCAGGGGGCCCCCCTCTCCTACGAGCAGTACTTC
CDR3aa: CASSQLQGAPLSYEQYF
v_gene: TRBV7-2
abundance: -
j_gene: TRBJ2-7
d_gene: TRBD1

CDR3nt: TGTGCCAGCAGTGGGAGACAGGGCCCTTATGGCTACACCTTC
CDR3aa: CASSGRQGPYGYTF
v_gene: TRBV6-4
abundance: few
j_gene: TRBJ1-2
d_gene: TRBD1

CDR3nt: TGCGCCAGCAGCTTGTTTACGGGGGGAAAAGAGACCCAGTACTTC
CDR3aa: CASSLFTGGKETQYF
v_gene: TRBV5-1
abundance: many
j_gene: TRBJ2-5
d_gene: TRBD2

CDR3nt: TGTGCCAGCAGTTACGCTCAGCGGGGCACTAGCACAGATACGCAGTATTTT
CDR3aa: CASSYAQRGTSTDTQYF
v_gene: TRBV6-5
abundance: few
j_gene: TRBJ2-3
d_gene: TRBD2

CDR3nt: TGTGCCAGCAGCCCTTGGGGAAGCTACAATGAGCAGTTCTTC
CDR3aa: CASSPWGSYNEQFF
v_gene: TRBV3-1
abundance: few
j_gene: TRBJ2-1
d_gene: -

CDR3nt: TGCGCCAGCAGTGAAGGGCAGGGGAGTCGAGATACGCAGTATTTT
CDR3aa: CASSEGQGSRDTQYF
v_gene: TRBV10-1
abundance: -
j_gene: TRBJ2-3
d_gene: -

CDR3nt: TGTGCCAGCAACCGGGACTCCTCTCAGGAAGTTGAGCAGTTCTTC
CDR3aa: CASNRDSSQEVEQFF
v_gene: TRBV5-6
abundance: -
j_gene: TRBJ2-1
d_gene: -

CDR3nt: TGTGCCAGCAGCTTCACAGGGGGTTGGCTCGAGCAGTACTTC
CDR3aa: CASSFTGGWLEQYF
v_gene: TRBV7-9
abundance: many
j_gene: TRBJ2-7
d_gene: TRBD1

CDR3nt: TGTGCCAGCATCAGACAGGGGGCAATCACTGAAGCTTTCTTT
CDR3aa: CASIRQGAITEAFF
v_gene: TRBV7-9
abundance: few
j_gene: TRBJ1-1
d_gene: TRBD1

CDR3nt: TGCAGTGCTAGACCTCCGGGACTAGCGGGGGGCGGTGAGCAGTTCTTC
CDR3aa: CSARPPGLAGGGEQFF
v_gene: TRBV20-1
abundance: -
j_gene: TRBJ2-1
d_gene: TRBD2

CDR3nt: TGTGCCAGCAAAGACAGGGTTGGGTCTTATGGCTACACCTTC
CDR3aa: CASKDRVGSYGYTF
v_gene: TRBV12-3/TRBV12-4
abundance: -
j_gene: TRBJ1-2
d_gene: TRBD1

CDR3nt: TGTGCCAGCAGTTTATTTCAGGGGGTGAACGAGCAGTACTTC
CDR3aa: CASSLFQGVNEQYF
v_gene: TRBV12-3/TRBV12-4
abundance: few
j_gene: TRBJ2-7
d_gene: TRBD1

CDR3nt: TGTGCCGGGGGGGGACAGGGGGCAGGCGGCTACACCTTC
CDR3aa: CAGGGQGAGGYTF
v_gene: TRBV6-6
abundance: few
j_gene: TRBJ1-2
d_gene: TRBD1

CDR3nt: TGCAGCGTTCCCAATATCGACAATGAGCAGTTCTTC
CDR3aa: CSVPNIDNEQFF
v_gene: TRBV29-1
abundance: many
j_gene: TRBJ2-1
d_gene: -

CDR3nt: TGTGCCAGCGGCAGACAGGGTGATAATTCACCCCTCCACTTT
CDR3aa: CASGRQGDNSPLHF
v_gene: TRBV7-2
abundance: -
j_gene: TRBJ1-6
d_gene: TRBD1

CDR3nt: TGTGCCAGCAGCTCCCGGACTAGCGTCGAGCAGTTGTTC
CDR3aa: CASSSRTSVEQLF
v_gene: TRBV11-2
abundance: -
j_gene: TRBJ2-1
d_gene: TRBD2

CDR3nt: TGTGCCAGCAGTGACCAGGGCGATCAGCCCCAGCATTTT
CDR3aa: CASSDQGDQPQHF
v_gene: TRBV6-1
abundance: medium-sized
j_gene: TRBJ1-5
d_gene: -

CDR3nt: TGTGCCAGCAGTGAAACTAACAGGGGTGCCAACGTCCTGACTTTC
CDR3aa: CASSETNRGANVLTF
v_gene: TRBV25-1
abundance: few
j_gene: TRBJ2-6
d_gene: TRBD1

CDR3nt: TGCAGTGCTACGCCTCGGACAAGTACGAAAGAGACCCAGTACTTC
CDR3aa: CSATPRTSTKETQYF
v_gene: TRBV20-1
abundance: few
j_gene: TRBJ2-5
d_gene: -

CDR3nt: TGTGCCAGCAGCTTTGGACGTTTGGGGGCCGACACCGGGGAGCTGTTTTTT
CDR3aa: CASSFGRLGADTGELFF
v_gene: TRBV7-2
abundance: -
j_gene: TRBJ2-2
d_gene: -

CDR3nt: TGTGCCAGCAGCTTGGCAATGCGGGGCTCCTCTCTCGGGACTGACACCGGGGAGCTGTTTTTT
CDR3aa: CASSLAMRGSSLGTDTGELFF
v_gene: TRBV5-4
abundance: -
j_gene: TRBJ2-2
d_gene: -

CDR3nt: TGTGCCAGCAGCTTCCCCGTTTGGCAGGGGGCATTGGGGGCCAACGTCCTGACTTTC
CDR3aa: CASSFPVWQGALGANVLTF
v_gene: TRBV5-6
abundance: -
j_gene: TRBJ2-6
d_gene: TRBD1

CDR3nt: TGTGCCAGCAGCTTAGGACACGGACAGCTCGGCGGGGGCTACACCTTC
CDR3aa: CASSLGHGQLGGGYTF
v_gene: TRBV7-9
abundance: -
j_gene: TRBJ1-2
d_gene: -

CDR3nt: TGTGCCAGCTTGGAAACTCTAAAAGCTTTCTTT
CDR3aa: CASLETLKAFF
v_gene: TRBV12-3/TRBV12-4
abundance: many
j_gene: TRBJ1-1
d_gene: -

CDR3nt: TGTGCCAGCAGCCCGTCGGGGGCCCAGTACTTC
CDR3aa: CASSPSGAQYF
v_gene: TRBV12-3/TRBV12-4
abundance: many
j_gene: TRBJ2-5
d_gene: -

CDR3nt: TGTGCCAGCAGTTTGAGGCCACCGCTAGGGTATGGCTACACCTTC
CDR3aa: CASSLRPPLGYGYTF
v_gene: TRBV12-3/TRBV12-4
abundance: few
j_gene: TRBJ1-2
d_gene: -

CDR3nt: TGCAGTGCTAGTTTTAGGGCGGTATATAATTCACCCCTCCACTTT
CDR3aa: CSASFRAVYNSPLHF
v_gene: TRBV20-1
abundance: -
j_gene: TRBJ1-6
d_gene: -

CDR3nt: TGCGCCAGCAGCTTGGCAGGGGCTAATGAAAAACTGTTTTTT
CDR3aa: CASSLAGANEKLFF
v_gene: TRBV5-1
abundance: many
j_gene: TRBJ1-4
d_gene: -

CDR3nt: TGCAGTGCTAGATCTTTTGGCACTCAGAATGAGCAGTTCTTC
CDR3aa: CSARSFGTQNEQFF
v_gene: TRBV20-1
abundance: few
j_gene: TRBJ2-1
d_gene: -

CDR3nt: TGTGCCAGCAGGGGGGACAGGGACACCGGGGAGCTGTTTTTT
CDR3aa: CASRGDRDTGELFF
v_gene: TRBV2
abundance: few
j_gene: TRBJ2-2
d_gene: TRBD1

CDR3nt: TGTGCCAGCAGCCCCACGGTCGGGGAACGTGCGGGGGAGCTGTTTTTT
CDR3aa: CASSPTVGERAGELFF
v_gene: TRBV11-2
abundance: -
j_gene: TRBJ2-2
d_gene: -

CDR3nt: TGTGCCAGCAGTCCGGGTTGGCTAGCGGGTAGCACCGGGGAGCTGTTTTTT
CDR3aa: CASSPGWLAGSTGELFF
v_gene: TRBV12-3/TRBV12-4
abundance: -
j_gene: TRBJ2-2
d_gene: TRBD2

CDR3nt: TGCAGTGCTGGAGGGACAGCGGTTCTGCCCCAGCATTTT
CDR3aa: CSAGGTAVLPQHF
v_gene: TRBV20-1
abundance: -
j_gene: TRBJ1-5
d_gene: TRBD1

CDR3nt: TGTGCCAGCAGCTGGGCTGATCAGCCCCAGCATTTT
CDR3aa: CASSWADQPQHF
v_gene: TRBV13
abundance: -
j_gene: TRBJ1-5
d_gene: -

CDR3nt: TGCGCCAGCAGCTTGGCCTGGGACAGGGCTCCCGGGGAGCTGTTTTTT
CDR3aa: CASSLAWDRAPGELFF
v_gene: TRBV5-1
abundance: few
j_gene: TRBJ2-2
d_gene: TRBD1

CDR3nt: TGTGCCAGCAGCTTTGCTTTTGCGGGGTCGAGCTCCTACAATGAGCAGTTCTTC
CDR3aa: CASSFAFAGSSSYNEQFF
v_gene: TRBV7-2
abundance: few
j_gene: TRBJ2-1
d_gene: -

CDR3nt: TGCGCCAGCAGCTCGGGACTAGCGGGGCGTTCAGATACGCAGTATTTT
CDR3aa: CASSSGLAGRSDTQYF
v_gene: TRBV5-1
abundance: many
j_gene: TRBJ2-3
d_gene: TRBD2

CDR3nt: TGCAGTGCTAGAGCCAGGGGGCCCTACAATGAGCAGTTCTTC
CDR3aa: CSARARGPYNEQFF
v_gene: TRBV20-1
abundance: few
j_gene: TRBJ2-1
d_gene: TRBD1

CDR3nt: TGCAGTGCTTCTACGGTACCGGGACAGGGGCGCCTATTCTCCTACGAGCAGTACTTC
CDR3aa: CSASTVPGQGRLFSYEQYF
v_gene: TRBV20-1
abundance: -
j_gene: TRBJ2-7
d_gene: TRBD1

CDR3nt: TGTGCCAGCGGAGACAATGAGCAGTTCTTC
CDR3aa: CASGDNEQFF
v_gene: TRBV27
abundance: few
j_gene: TRBJ2-1
d_gene: -

CDR3nt: TGTGCCAGCAGCCGACGAGGACGAGTAGCGGGAACTACTACAGATACGCAGTATTTT
CDR3aa: CASSRRGRVAGTTTDTQYF
v_gene: TRBV11-2
abundance: few
j_gene: TRBJ2-3
d_gene: TRBD2

CDR3nt: TGCAGTGCTAGCAAGCGGGGCACCTACGAGCAGTACTTC
CDR3aa: CSASKRGTYEQYF
v_gene: TRBV20-1
abundance: -
j_gene: TRBJ2-7
d_gene: TRBD2

CDR3nt: TGCGCCAGCAGCCCGGACCTGATATCAACCAACCGGTACGAGCAGTACTTC
CDR3aa: CASSPDLISTNRYEQYF
v_gene: TRBV5-1
abundance: few
j_gene: TRBJ2-7
d_gene: -

CDR3nt: TGTGCCAGCAGTGAACCCGGGACAGGGGGGCAGCCCCAGCATTTT
CDR3aa: CASSEPGTGGQPQHF
v_gene: TRBV25-1
abundance: -
j_gene: TRBJ1-5
d_gene: TRBD1

CDR3nt: TGCGCCAGCAGCTTGTGGTCGGGAGGAAACACTGAAGCTTTCTTT
CDR3aa: CASSLWSGGNTEAFF
v_gene: TRBV5-1
abundance: few
j_gene: TRBJ1-1
d_gene: -

CDR3nt: TGTGCCAGCAGCCAAGGGAATAGCGGGGGGGCCCTGGAGACCCAGTACTTC
CDR3aa: CASSQGNSGGALETQYF
v_gene: TRBV12-3/TRBV12-4
abundance: -
j_gene: TRBJ2-5
d_gene: TRBD2

CDR3nt: TGTGCCAGCGGCCGGACGAGTGAAGCTTTCTTT
CDR3aa: CASGRTSEAFF
v_gene: TRBV28
abundance: many
j_gene: TRBJ1-1
d_gene: -

CDR3nt: TGCAGCGTTGAAGATTTCGGATTACACACAGATACGCAGTATTTT
CDR3aa: CSVEDFGLHTDTQYF
v_gene: TRBV29-1
abundance: -
j_gene: TRBJ2-3
d_gene: -

CDR3nt: TGTGCCAGCGGGTCCAGGGGGCATTTGGATCAGCCCCAGCATTTT
CDR3aa: CASGSRGHLDQPQHF
v_gene: TRBV12-3/TRBV12-4
abundance: -
j_gene: TRBJ1-5
d_gene: TRBD1

CDR3nt: TGTGCCACCAGTGATCTTTCCCGGCCTAGGCAGTACTTC
CDR3aa: CATSDLSRPRQYF
v_gene: TRBV24-1
abundance: many
j_gene: TRBJ2-5
d_gene: -